This T cell receptor (beta chain) was identified in a study of OX40 agonist ivuxolimab in advanced cancers. About the study as a whole: The costimulatory receptor OX40 (CD134) was targeted by ivuxolimab, a fully human IgG2 agonistic monoclonal antibody. Intravenous ivuxolimab was administered to patients every 2 weeks at six dose levels: 0.01, 0.1, 0.3, 1.5, 3 and 10 mg/kg. Of the approximately 50 dose-escalation patients, hepatocellular carcinoma was present in about 19, melanoma in approximately 15, renal cell carcinoma in 9 and head and neck cancer in 9. A male proportion of roughly 85% and a mean age of approximately 61 years, ranging from about 20 to 80, were recorded for the dose-escalation cohort. Patients were allowed to have had prior anti-PD-1, anti-PD-L1 or anti-CTLA-4 therapy, and 40% of the dose-escalation patients had previously received checkpoint inhibitors. Three dose-escalation patients achieved partial responses, one with hepatocellular carcinoma and two with cutaneous melanoma. The point of sequencing TCRbeta in the periphery was to test whether ivuxolimab changed TCR sequence diversity and drove clonal T-cell expansion. The monotherapy dose-escalation portion (N of about 47 patients) of the phase I ivuxolimab trial is reported in the paper. What the authors observed across the whole study: On average, CD8+ T cells showed more expanded clones than CD4+ T cells after ivuxolimab. At doses from 0.1 to 3.0 mg/kg, clonal expansion was seen in both CD4+ and CD8+ blood T cells between baseline and week 6. Partial responders in the 0.1-3.0 mg/kg groups had among the lowest normalized peripheral clonal expansion, especially among CD8+ T cells. Low levels of normalized T-cell clonal expansion were also shown by some nonresponding patients. Antigen specificity was not determined for the clonally expanded peripheral T cells.

For sequencing of the TCRbeta CDR3 region, genomic DNA was extracted from the sorted cells. The immunoSEQ Assay was used for sequencing of TCRbeta CDR3 regions. TCRdb re-hosts the immuneACCESS table, in-frame sequences only. Its copies lack some clones; in the studies checked, an unresolved V gene accounts for under half of them, and the cause for the rest is not known. Counted in this sample were tens of thousands of clones; about 90% of them appeared once. The ten top clones hold more than 55% of the sample. Patients with a history of autoimmune disease or receiving systemic immunosuppression were excluded from the trial. Peripheral blood for TCR sequencing was drawn from every dose cohort at baseline, at cycle 4 day 1 and at cycle 7 day 1. Samples came from an open-label, multicenter, first-in-human phase I dose-escalation trial of ivuxolimab. Adults with locally advanced or metastatic head and neck squamous cell, hepatocellular, melanoma or renal cell carcinoma were enrolled in the trial. Before TCR sequencing, CD4+ T cells and CD8+ T cells from peripheral blood were sorted into separate populations.

Trimming costs V 6 bases and J 0 bases, and their ends lie 15 bases apart. CDR1 MNHEY and CDR2 SMNVEV were looked up in the germline V gene (reference sequence). Counted from cysteine to phenylalanine, this CDR3 has 15 amino acids. Only the CDR3 region is kept as DNA, spanning 45 bases read in frame from base 1. A note on this clone: Its antigen is currently not known. There are no base qualities to consult, and no much larger clone falls within one base.

The sequence is built from TRBV27 and TRBJ2-7; the D gene is perhaps TRBD2, from 5 matching bases. This TCR came from an adult with an advanced solid tumor such as melanoma, head and neck, liver or kidney cancer. The sample consisted of CD4+ or CD8+ T cells sorted from blood, taken in a trial of the OX40 agonist ivuxolimab. Read as DNA, the sequence is TGTGCCAGCAGCCACCAGCGGAGTAGCTCCTACGAGCAGTACTTC. It encodes CASSHQRSSSYEQYF.